A single T cell receptor beta chain is shown here with its context. No antigen is known for it. Clones were read by immunoSEQ multiplex PCR, and TCRdb kept only the in-frame ones, dropping some. The table shows under 85,000 clones, with roughly 87% occurring only once. The data belong to a study of OX40 agonist ivuxolimab in advanced cancers. Study overall: Hepatocellular carcinoma, melanoma, renal cell or head and neck cancer affected the dose-escalation patients. Patients with prior anti-PD-1, anti-PD-L1 or anti-CTLA-4 therapy were eligible; about 41% had some. Study results and limitations: In CD8+ T cells, expanded clones were on average more numerous than in CD4+.

The CDR3 runs to 15 residues. Patients were ineligible given autoimmune disease history or systemic immunosuppression. The material sequenced was CD4+ or CD8+ T cells sorted from blood, taken in a trial of the OX40 agonist ivuxolimab. This sequence originates from an adult with an advanced solid tumor such as melanoma, head and neck, liver or kidney cancer. J is TRBJ1-3 and V is TRBV21-1; the DNA was not compared with TRBD1, the D call given in the table. TRBV21-1 is an annotated pseudogene. The CDR3 loop is CASSRSTDRVDTIYF. CDR3 DNA sequence: TGTGCCAGCAGCAGGAGCACGGACAGGGTGGACACCATATATTTT.